This TCR beta chain was sequenced during a study of T cell changes during pregnancy in multiple sclerosis. This CDR3 is 17 amino acids long. Germline V gives CDR1 KGHSH, CDR2 LQKENI. V gave up 6 bases and J gave up 0 bases, with 19 bases separating them. Profiling relied on immunoSEQ multiplex PCR, and the TCRdb table lists in-frame clones only, not all of them. The data hold 39,000 or so clones, with around 90% observed a single time. The clonotype was recovered from a female donor in good health, enrolled as a control in a pregnancy study. The sample here was CD4+ T cells from peripheral blood mononuclear cells, taken after pregnancy. This sequence joins TRBV18 and TRBJ2-3; TRBD2 might be the D (5 bases). CDR3 region: CASSPDRRAVSTDTQYF. CDR3 nucleotide sequence: TGTGCCAGCTCTCCTGACCGTCGAGCGGTAAGCACAGATACGCAGTATTTT.